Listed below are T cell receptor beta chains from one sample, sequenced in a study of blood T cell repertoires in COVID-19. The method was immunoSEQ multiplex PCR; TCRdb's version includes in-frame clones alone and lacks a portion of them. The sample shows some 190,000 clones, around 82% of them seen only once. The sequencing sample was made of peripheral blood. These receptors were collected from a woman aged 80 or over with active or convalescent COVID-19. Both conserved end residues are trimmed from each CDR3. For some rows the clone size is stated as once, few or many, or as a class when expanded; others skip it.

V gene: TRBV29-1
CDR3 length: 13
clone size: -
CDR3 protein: SVERGTSGRNEQF

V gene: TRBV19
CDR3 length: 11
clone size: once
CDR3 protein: ASSIPDTGELF

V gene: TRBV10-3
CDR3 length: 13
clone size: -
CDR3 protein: AISEPTPGQGLLN

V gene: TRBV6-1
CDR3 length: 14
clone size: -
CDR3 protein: ASSAGTVGGGETQY

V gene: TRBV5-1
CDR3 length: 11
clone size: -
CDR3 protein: ASGQTNNSPLH

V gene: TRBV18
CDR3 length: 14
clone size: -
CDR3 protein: ASSPVRGQATDTQY

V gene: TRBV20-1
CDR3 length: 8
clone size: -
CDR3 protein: SASKNEQY

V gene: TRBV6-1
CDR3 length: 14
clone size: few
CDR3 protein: ASSGSRRGANTEAF

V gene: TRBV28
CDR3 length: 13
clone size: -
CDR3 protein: ASSSRGQGNQPQH

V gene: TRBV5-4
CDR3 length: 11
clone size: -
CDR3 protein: ATGDSMNTEAF

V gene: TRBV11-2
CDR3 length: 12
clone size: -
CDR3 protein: ASSSTHTDTEAF

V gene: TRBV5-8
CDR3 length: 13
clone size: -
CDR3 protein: ASSLRHPGINEQF

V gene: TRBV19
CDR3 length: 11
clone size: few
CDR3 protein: ASSINEELGYT

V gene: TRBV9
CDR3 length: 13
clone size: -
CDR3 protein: ASSVSAGGLYEQY

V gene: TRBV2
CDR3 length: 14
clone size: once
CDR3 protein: ASSLDRRRPHNEQF

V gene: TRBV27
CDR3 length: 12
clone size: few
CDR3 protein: ASSPGLFRSAQH

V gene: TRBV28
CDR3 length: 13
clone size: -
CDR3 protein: ASSLGGALPIEQF

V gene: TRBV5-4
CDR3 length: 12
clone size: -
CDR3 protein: ASRRVEGVNGYT

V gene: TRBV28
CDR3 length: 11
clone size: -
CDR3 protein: ASRYSSNSPLH

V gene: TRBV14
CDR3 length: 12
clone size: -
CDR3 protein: ASSQELGLNEQF

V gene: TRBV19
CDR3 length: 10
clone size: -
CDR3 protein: ASSLRETEAF

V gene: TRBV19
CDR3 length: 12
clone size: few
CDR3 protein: ASNNPASGQPQH

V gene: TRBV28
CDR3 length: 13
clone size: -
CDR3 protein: ASSFQGGHTDTQY

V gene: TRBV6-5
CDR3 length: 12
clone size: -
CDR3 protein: ASSMSRMNTEAF

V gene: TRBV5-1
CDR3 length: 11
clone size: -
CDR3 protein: ASSLTEGGELF

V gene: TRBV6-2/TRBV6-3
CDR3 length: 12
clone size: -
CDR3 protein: ASSSAGGRYEQY

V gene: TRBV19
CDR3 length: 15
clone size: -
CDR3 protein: ASNGGSHPKHRDTQY

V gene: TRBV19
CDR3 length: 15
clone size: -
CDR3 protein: ASSIERLAETADTQY

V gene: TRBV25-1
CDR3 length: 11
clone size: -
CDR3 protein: ASSDHPKYEQY

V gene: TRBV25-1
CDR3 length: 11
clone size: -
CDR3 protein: ASSEQQNYGYT

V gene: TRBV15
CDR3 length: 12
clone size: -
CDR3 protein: ATSRDYFNTEAF

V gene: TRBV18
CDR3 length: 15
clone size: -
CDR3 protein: ASSPGTSGRLYNEQF

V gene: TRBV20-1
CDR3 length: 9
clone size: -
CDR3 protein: SARARHGYT

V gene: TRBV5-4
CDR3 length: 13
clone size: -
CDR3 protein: ASSLQTGVNTEAF

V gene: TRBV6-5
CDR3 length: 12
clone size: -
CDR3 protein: ASSLTSGYNEQF

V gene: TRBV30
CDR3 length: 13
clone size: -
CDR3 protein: AWALGGLGNQPQH

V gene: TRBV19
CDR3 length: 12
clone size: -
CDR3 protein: ASTASGAYNEQF

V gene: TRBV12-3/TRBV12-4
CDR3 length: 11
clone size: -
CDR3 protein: ASSRQVNTEAF

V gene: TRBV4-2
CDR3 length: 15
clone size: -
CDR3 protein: ASSQDPGQLNTGELF

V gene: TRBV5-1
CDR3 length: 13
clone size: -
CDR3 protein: ASSLARDTTDTQY

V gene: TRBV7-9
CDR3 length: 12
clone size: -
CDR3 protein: ASSLGQGGNEQF

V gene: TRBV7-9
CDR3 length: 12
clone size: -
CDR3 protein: ASSLEPGQETQY

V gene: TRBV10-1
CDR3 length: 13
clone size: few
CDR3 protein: ASSAHGQGGHEQY

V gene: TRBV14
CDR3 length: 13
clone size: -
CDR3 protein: ASSHLGGLNNEQF

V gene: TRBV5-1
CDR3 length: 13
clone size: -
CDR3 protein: ASSRTGEATGELF

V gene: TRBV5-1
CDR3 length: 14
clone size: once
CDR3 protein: ASSLVSGGNSYEQY